Below, 4 T cell receptor beta chains from the same sample are listed, as sequenced in a study of blood T cell repertoires in COVID-19. Sequenced by immunoSEQ multiplex PCR; TCRdb stores in-frame clones only, minus some. The sample consists of 470,000 or so clones, more than 85% of them appearing once. Sequencing input: peripheral blood. The origin of the receptors is a woman aged 25 to 39 with acute or convalescent COVID-19.

The genes are TRBV5-1 and TRBJ2-3; tentative D call: TRBD2 (6 bases). V was shortened by 0 bases and J by 6 bases, with 11 bases between the two germline ends. The CDR3 is 14 residues long. Germline-derived CDR1 and CDR2 are SGHRS and YFSETQ. The CDR3 here is CASSLDTGDDTQYF. The CDR3 DNA reads as TGCGCCAGCAGCTTGGACACGGGGGACGATACGCAGTATTTT.

This chain uses TRBV6-2 or TRBV6-3 with TRBJ2-5, with D possibly TRBD1 on 7 matching bases. The CDR3 contains 15 residues. V was trimmed by 0 bases and J by 5 bases, leaving 13 bases between them. The V gene's germline CDR1 is MNHEY and CDR2 SVGEGT. The CDR3 DNA reads TGTGCCAGCAGTTACTCGAAGACAGGGAGGGAGACCCAGTACTTC. It yields the protein CASSYSKTGRETQYF.

In its sample, this clone was seen a few times. This chain connects TRBV2 to TRBJ1-3; no clear D gene. The CDR3 loop spans 14 amino acids. Germline-derived CDR1 and CDR2 are SNHLY and FYNNEI. V was shortened by 6 bases and J by 0 bases, with 9 bases between the two germline ends. This CDR3 is CASRDDISGNTIYF. The CDR3, as DNA: TGTGCCAGCAGAGATGACATCTCTGGAAACACCATATATTTT.

The genes are TRBV24-1 and TRBJ1-2, with 7 positions matching TRBD1. This CDR3 spans 15 amino acids. Trimming removed 2 bases from V and 4 bases from J; junction bases left unmatched: 6. Germline-derived CDR1 and CDR2 are KGHDR and SFDVKD. The DNA for the CDR3 is TGTGCCACCAGTGATTCCCAGGGGGACGTCTATGGCTACACCTTC. The encoded protein is CATSDSQGDVYGYTF.